What follows are 11 T cell receptor beta chains derived from one specimen sequenced in a study of identical twins. TCRdb fed the 5' RACE reads into MiXCR, producing one record per CDR3 protein. The sample has hundreds of thousands of distinct CDR3 sequences; around 10% are singletons. What was sequenced was memory (CD45RO+) T cells sorted from blood. These receptors originate from a woman aged 18-29 years in good health.

Only a few counts were recorded for this clonotype. The gene calls are TRBV27 and TRBJ2-1; D gene ambiguous. The CDR3 spans 13 residues. Between the trimmed V and J ends, which lost 2 bases and 10 bases, there was a span of 12 bases. Germline values: CDR1 MNHEY, CDR2 SMNVEV (reference sequence). Here the CDR3 reads CASSLRSGSEQFF. The CDR3 coding sequence is TGTGCCAGCAGTTTAAGGTCCGGAAGCGAGCAGTTCTTC.

This clonotype was counted a few times. The chain carries TRBV6-2 or TRBV6-3 and TRBJ2-1; D possibly corresponds to TRBD2 (6 bases). The V gene's germline CDR1 is MNHEY and CDR2 SVGEGT. The CDR3 is made up of 14 amino acids. Between the trimmed V and J ends, which lost 6 bases and 7 bases, there was a span of 16 bases. The CDR3 region has the DNA TGTGCCAGCAGCCGCGGGACGCCGGCGAATGAGCAGTTCTTC. It codes for CASSRGTPANEQFF.

J is TRBJ2-5 and V is TRBV19; D is tentatively TRBD1 or TRBD2 (6 bases each). V was shortened by 1 base and J by 5 bases, with 14 bases between the two germline ends. CDR1 is LNHDA and CDR2 is SQIVND in the germline V gene (reference sequence). This CDR3 region has 15 residues. The CDR3 loop is CASSIVRTGRETQYF. The CDR3 nucleotides are TGTGCCAGTAGTATAGTTAGAACAGGGAGGGAGACCCAGTACTTC.

This clonotype was seen ten or more times. The chain carries TRBV5-1 and TRBJ2-1, with 11 bases that match TRBD2. The junction had 6 bases not matched to a gene; V was cut back by 3 bases and J by 4 bases. CDR1 and CDR2 (germline): SGHRS, YFSETQ. The CDR3 covers 16 residues. As DNA, the CDR3 is TGCGCCAGCAGCTCCTTGACTAGCGGGGCGTACAATGAGCAGTTCTTC. Amino acid sequence: CASSSLTSGAYNEQFF. The full variable domain, in which reference TRBV5-1 and TRBJ2-1 provide the parts outside the CDR3, is KAGVTQTPRYLIKTRGQQVTLSCSPISGHRSVSWYQQTPGQGLQFLFEYFSETQRNKGNFPGRFSGRQFSNSRSEMNVSTLELGDSALYLCASSSLTSGAYNEQFFGPGTRLTVL.

The genes are TRBV5-6 and TRBJ2-5; 8 bases agree with TRBD2. Per the germline V gene, CDR1 is SGHDT and CDR2 is YYEEEE. This CDR3 is built from 15 residues. The V and J ends lost 2 bases and 1 base, in that order; junction bases with no gene match: 4. The CDR3 protein is CASSFDRGGQETQYF. CDR3 nucleotides: TGTGCCAGCAGCTTCGATCGGGGGGGCCAAGAGACCCAGTACTTC.

The sample holds a few counts of this clonotype. The chain recombines TRBV20-1 with TRBJ2-7; 12 nucleotides align to TRBD2. Germline V lookup: CDR1 DFQATT, CDR2 SNEGSKA (reference sequence). With V trimmed by 3 bases and J by 3 bases, 6 bases remained unmatched. The CDR3 runs 15 residues. CDR3 in amino acids: CSARGGLAGHYEQYF. CDR3 coding DNA: TGCAGTGCTAGGGGAGGACTAGCGGGGCACTACGAGCAGTACTTC.

The rearrangement joins TRBV5-6 to TRBJ2-3; the D gene could be TRBD1 or TRBD2 (5 bases each). Trimming left V 0 bases short and J 0 bases short, with 11 bases between. Germline assignment: CDR1 SGHDT and CDR2 YYEEEE. The length of the CDR3 is 16 residues. The CDR3 coding sequence is TGTGCCAGCAGCTTGGTCCCGGGACCGAGCACAGATACGCAGTATTTT. This sequence encodes CASSLVPGPSTDTQYF.

The V and J genes are TRBV10-2 and TRBJ2-5; weak D call: TRBD2 (6 bases). The CDR3 extends over 15 amino acids. CDR1 and CDR2 from the germline V gene are WSHSY and SAAADI. Trimming stripped 8 bases from V and 3 bases from J, with 19 bases between. CDR3 DNA: TGCGCCAGCGGACCTATGGAGGGGAGAGAAGAGACCCAGTACTTC. This codes for CASGPMEGREETQYF.

This sequence joins TRBV6-5 and TRBJ2-7; no definite D call. The germline V gene encodes CDR1 MNHEY and CDR2 SVGAGI. This CDR3 is 13 amino acids long. Trimming left V 4 bases short and J 2 bases short, with 9 bases between. CDR3 residues: CASSSSPPYEQYF. In DNA, the CDR3 is TGTGCCAGCAGTTCCAGTCCCCCCTACGAGCAGTACTTC.

V usage is TRBV5-1 and J usage is TRBJ2-2, with D unresolved. Trimming stripped 2 bases from V and 7 bases from J, with 6 bases between. This CDR3 region has 12 residues. From germline, CDR1 is SGHRS and CDR2 YFSETQ. The CDR3 bases are TGCGCCAGCAGCTTCGGAGTCGGGGAGCTGTTTTTT. It encodes CASSFGVGELFF.

This clonotype was counted between two and nine times. The chain links TRBV7-9 to TRBJ2-1; 12 bases are shared with TRBD2. The CDR3 length is 15 residues. The V and J ends lost 5 bases and 6 bases, in that order; junction bases with no gene match: 5. In germline, CDR1 is SEHNR, CDR2 FQNEAQ (reference sequence). For the CDR3, the DNA is TGTGCCAGCAGCGCTAGCGGGAGGGTGATCAATGAGCAGTTCTTC. Protein sequence: CASSASGRVINEQFF. The full variable domain, in which reference TRBV7-9 and TRBJ2-1 provide the parts outside the CDR3, is DTGVSQNPRHKITKRGQNVTFRCDPISEHNRLYWYRQTLGQGPEFLTYFQNEAQLEKSRLLSDRFSAERPKGSFSTLEIQRTEQGDSAMYLCASSASGRVINEQFFGPGTRLTVL.